These 22 T cell receptor beta chains share one sample of origin, sequenced in a study of radiotherapy plus CTLA-4 blockade in lung cancer. Libraries were prepared by immunoSEQ multiplex PCR; TCRdb keeps only in-frame clonotypes and omits some of them. The sample includes under 100,000 clones, around 83% seen only once; the top ten take approximately 15%. The material sequenced was peripheral blood, taken from a patient treated with radiotherapy plus ipilimumab. Receptors originate from a human donor with non-small cell lung cancer that progressed on radiotherapy plus ipilimumab.

The chain couples TRBV30 to TRBJ1-3; D unresolved. V lost 5 bases, J lost 4 bases, and 9 bases lay in between. The CDR3 is 12 residues long. Germline CDR1 reads GTSNPN; CDR2 reads SVGIG (reference sequence). The CDR3 nucleotides are TGTGCCTGGGAGCCAGGAGGAAACACCATATATTTT. This sequence encodes CAWEPGGNTIYF.

This clone was picked up a small number of times. CDR3 residues: CASSVALRQPNYGYTF. The CDR3 DNA follows: TGTGCCAGCAGCGTAGCTCTGAGGCAGCCTAACTATGGCTACACCTTC. The chain employs TRBV9 and TRBJ1-2, with D hard to call. V lost 0 bases and J 0 bases, leaving 12 bases between the germline ends. The CDR3 runs 16 residues. Germline V gene data show CDR1 as SGDLS and CDR2 as YYNGEE.

The V and J genes are TRBV19 and TRBJ1-2, with D perhaps matching TRBD1 (6 bases). The CDR3 consists of 15 residues. Per germline, CDR1 LNHDA and CDR2 SQIVND (reference sequence). V was pared by 3 bases and J by 4 bases, with 15 bases between. For the CDR3, the DNA is TGTGCCAGTAGTATGCTCGGGACACCTCCCTATGGCTACACCTTC. Translation gives CASSMLGTPPYGYTF.

The chain employs TRBV5-4 and TRBJ1-3, with D perhaps TRBD1 (6 bases). Germline V gives CDR1 SGHNT, CDR2 YYREEE (reference sequence). V shed 9 bases and J shed 0 bases, with 16 bases lying between them. CDR3 length: 15 amino acids. The CDR3 bases are TGTGCCACCGCGGCAGGGGCGAACTCTGGAAACACCATATATTTT. Protein sequence: CATAAGANSGNTIYF.

The V call is TRBV7-7, the J call TRBJ2-1; D remains ambiguous. The CDR3 length is 13 residues. CDR1 SSHAT and CDR2 FNYEAQ come from the germline V gene (reference sequence). V was clipped by 0 bases and J by 6 bases, with 6 bases between them. CDR3 sequence reads: CASSLAAVNEQFF. CDR3 coding DNA: TGTGCCAGCAGCTTAGCGGCTGTCAATGAGCAGTTCTTC.

This clone was seen once. The V call is TRBV13, the J call TRBJ2-7; D possibly corresponds to TRBD1 (5 bases). Germline V gives CDR1 PRHDT, CDR2 FYEKMQ (reference sequence). The CDR3 consists of 19 residues. Trimming removed 2 bases from V and 0 bases from J, with 23 bases in between. CDR3 nucleotides: TGTGCCAGCAGCTTATCAAGGAGACAGCCACCTAACTACTCCTACGAGCAGTACTTC. It yields the protein CASSLSRRQPPNYSYEQYF. Drawing the rest from reference TRBV13 and TRBJ2-7, the complete variable domain is AAGVIQSPRHLIKEKRETATLKCYPIPRHDTVYWYQQGPGQDPQFLISFYEKMQSDKGSIPDRFSAQQFSDYHSELNMSSLELGDSALYFCASSLSRRQPPNYSYEQYFGPGTRLTVT.

The V call is TRBV10-3, the J call TRBJ2-7; D not certain. CDR1 and CDR2 from the germline V gene are ENHRY and SYGVKD. This CDR3 region has 13 residues. V was trimmed by 5 bases and J by 7 bases, leaving 15 bases between them. CDR3 coding DNA: TGTGCCATCAGTACGGGTGGCCTCCGTGAGCAGTACTTC. Amino acid sequence: CAISTGGLREQYF.

The chain recombines TRBV5-4 with TRBJ2-6, with D unresolved. Germline loops: CDR1 SGHNT, CDR2 YYREEE (reference sequence). V lost 0 bases and J 4 bases, leaving 8 bases between the germline ends. CDR3 length equals 15 residues. In DNA form, the CDR3 reads TGTGCCAGCAGCTTGGTGGGGTCCGGGGCCAACGTCCTGACTTTC. Its protein is CASSLVGSGANVLTF.

V and J are TRBV5-1 and TRBJ1-1; TRBD1 might be the D (6 bases). The CDR3 runs to 14 residues. With 2 bases removed from V and 2 bases from J, the gap between germline ends came to 10 bases. CDR1 and CDR2 (germline): SGHRS, YFSETQ. CDR3 amino acids: CASSLRQANTEAFF. In DNA, the CDR3 is TGCGCCAGCAGCTTAAGACAGGCAAACACTGAAGCTTTCTTT.

CDR3 protein: CASSVGGLASYEQYF. In DNA, the CDR3 is TGTGCCAGCAGCGTAGGGGGACTAGCCTCCTACGAGCAGTACTTC. The chain is built from TRBV9 and TRBJ2-7; 9 bases are shared with TRBD2. The CDR3 consists of 15 residues. The trim removed 0 bases at V and 0 bases at J, leaving 1 base unmatched. The germline gives CDR1 SGDLS, CDR2 YYNGEE.

The chain combines TRBV4-3 with TRBJ2-3; 9 bases match TRBD2. The V and J ends lost 0 bases and 5 bases, in that order; junction bases with no gene match: 9. Germline V CDR1 and CDR2: LGHNA, YSLEER. This CDR3 is built from 17 residues. The DNA for the CDR3 is TGCGCCAGCAGCCAAGACGGAGGGACTAGCCGTGTAGATACGCAGTATTTT. It specifies CASSQDGGTSRVDTQYF.

This chain joins TRBV29-1 and TRBJ2-2; TRBD1 might be the D (5 bases). V gave up 3 bases and J gave up 2 bases, with 7 bases separating them. From germline, CDR1 is SQVTM and CDR2 ANQGSEA. The CDR3 consists of 13 residues. For the CDR3, the DNA is TGCAGCGTTGACAGGGTAAACACCGGGGAGCTGTTTTTT. It yields the protein CSVDRVNTGELFF.

CDR3 coding DNA: TGCAGCGTTGAGGCACAGCCGAACACTGAAGCTTTCTTT. This codes for CSVEAQPNTEAFF. V usage is TRBV29-1 and J usage is TRBJ1-1, with D hard to call. CDR1 SQVTM and CDR2 ANQGSEA come from the germline V gene. With 3 bases removed from V and 1 base from J, the gap between germline ends came to 9 bases. The CDR3 contains 13 residues.

V is TRBV27 and J is TRBJ1-2; tentative D call: TRBD1 (5 bases). V was cut by 2 bases and J by 4 bases, with 14 bases left in between. CDR3 size: 15 residues. Per the germline V gene, CDR1 is MNHEY and CDR2 is SMNVEV (reference sequence). DNA for the CDR3: TGTGCCAGCAGTTTACTGGCAGGGCCAAGCTATGGCTACACCTTC. Translating gives CASSLLAGPSYGYTF.

This rearrangement joins TRBV19 to TRBJ1-2, with a weak D call TRBD1 (6 bases). V shed 3 bases and J shed 7 bases, with 12 bases lying between them. Germline V gene lookup returns CDR1 LNHDA and CDR2 SQIVND (reference sequence). The CDR3 has 13 residues. CDR3 region: CASSIRGTSGYTF. The CDR3 nucleotides are TGTGCCAGTAGTATTAGGGGGACGTCTGGCTACACCTTC.

This clone was seen a few times. The J gene is TRBJ2-1, the V gene TRBV7-2; D is unresolved. V was clipped by 1 base and J by 1 base, with 5 bases between them. The germline gives CDR1 SGHTA, CDR2 FQGNSA. The CDR3 consists of 14 residues. As DNA, the CDR3 is TGTGCCAGCAGCTTAGGGGTGTCCTACAATGAGCAGTTCTTC. Translated: CASSLGVSYNEQFF.

The V gene is TRBV5-4, the J gene TRBJ2-1; 9 bases fit TRBD1. V shed 3 bases and J 12 bases; nucleotides not matched to a gene: 16. In germline, CDR1 is SGHNT, CDR2 YYREEE (reference sequence). The CDR3 spans 16 residues. The CDR3 is CASSSGRDRVFDRQFF. In DNA form, the CDR3 reads TGTGCCAGCAGCTCGGGAAGGGACAGGGTATTTGATCGGCAGTTCTTC.

The chain is built from TRBV6-5 and TRBJ1-5; D is possibly TRBD1 (5 bases). Looked up from germline, CDR1 is MNHEY and CDR2 is SVGAGI. This CDR3 comprises 14 residues. V dropped 2 bases and J dropped 2 bases, with 7 bases sitting between them. Here the CDR3 DNA reads TGTGCCAGCAGTTACCCACAGGGCAATCAGCCCCAGCATTTT. It encodes CASSYPQGNQPQHF.

The rearrangement joins TRBV19 to TRBJ1-1; D is unresolved. CDR3 length: 13 amino acids. Germline V lookup: CDR1 LNHDA, CDR2 SQIVND (reference sequence). Trimming took off 3 bases at V and 0 bases at J, with 5 bases between the two ends. The CDR3 spells CASSITVNTEAFF. In nucleotides, the CDR3 is TGTGCCAGTAGTATCACGGTGAACACTGAAGCTTTCTTT.

This sequence joins TRBV5-4 and TRBJ2-3; 10 bases map to TRBD1. This CDR3 has 15 amino acids. Germline CDR1 reads SGHNT; CDR2 reads YYREEE (reference sequence). Germline trimming cut 4 bases from V and 0 bases from J; bases unmatched to any gene: 2. The CDR3 reads CASSRDRGSTDTQYF. CDR3 sequence (DNA): TGTGCCAGCAGCAGGGACAGGGGTAGCACAGATACGCAGTATTTT. Based on the CDR3 plus reference TRBV5-4 and TRBJ2-3, the full variable domain is ETGVTQSPTHLIKTRGQQVTLRCSSQSGHNTVSWYQQALGQGPQFIFQYYREEENGRGNFPPRFSGLQFPNYSSELNVNALELDDSALYLCASSRDRGSTDTQYFGPGTRLTVL.

The chain joins TRBV9 to TRBJ1-2, with a possible D match to TRBD1 (6 bases). The CDR3 consists of 14 residues. In germline, CDR1 is SGDLS, CDR2 YYNGEE. Trimming took off 1 base at V and 4 bases at J, with 11 bases between the two ends. This chain's CDR3 is CASSVQGQSYGYTF. In DNA, the CDR3 is TGTGCCAGCAGCGTACAGGGGCAGAGCTATGGCTACACCTTC.

This CDR3 is CASSEDQGELSGYTF. CDR3 in DNA: TGCGCCAGCAGCGAGGACCAGGGGGAACTTTCTGGCTACACCTTC. This sequence joins TRBV5-1 and TRBJ1-2, with 7 bases aligning to TRBD1. The CDR3 consists of 15 residues. CDR1 and CDR2 from the germline V gene are SGHRS and YFSETQ. Trimming took 4 bases from V and 7 from J; bases not matched to a gene: 13.